The 11 T cell receptor beta chains in this list originate from one sample, sequenced in a study of T cell repertoires in cytomegalovirus infection. Using its own MiXCR run on the reads, TCRdb lists one record per CDR3 protein. The sample includes just under 550,000 distinct CDR3 sequences, about 26% of them seen just once. The sequencing input was PBMCs. The receptor source for this set is a human donor in good health (CMV status not recorded). Some clones in this sample may be carry-over from other donors' samples.

The chain carries TRBV27 and TRBJ2-7, with 9 bases aligning to TRBD1. Germline CDR1 MNHEY, CDR2 SMNVEV (reference sequence). CDR3 length: 14 residues. Trimming took 5 bases from V and 2 from J; bases not matched to a gene: 4. The CDR3 loop is CASSRQGETYEQYF. DNA for the CDR3: TGTGCCAGCAGTAGACAGGGGGAGACCTACGAGCAGTACTTC.

Concerning this clonotype itself: A much larger clone differs from this one at a single base, so this may be a read error. Because the CDR3 is missing its conserved closing phenylalanine or tryptophan, this is likely a read error. V and J are TRBV6-1 and TRBJ2-3, with 11 bases aligning to TRBD2. This CDR3 contains 17 residues. The germline V gene encodes CDR1 MNHNS and CDR2 SASEGT. The J segment lost 2 bases and the V segment lost 3 bases, leaving 7 bases of the junction unmatched. CDR3 amino acids: CASSDLAGGHITDTQYL. The CDR3 DNA reads TGTGCCAGCAGTGATTTAGCGGGAGGGCATATCACAGATACGCAGTATCTT.

The chain combines TRBV11-3 with TRBJ1-1, with D unclear. The V end lost 3 bases, the J end lost 1 base, and 9 bases lay between the germline ends. CDR1 and CDR2 from the germline V gene are SGHNT and YENEEA. The CDR3 is 14 amino acids. CDR3 nucleotide sequence: TGTGCCAGCAGCTTTTCCAGTTCGAACACTGAAGCTTTCTTT. Translating it yields CASSFSSSNTEAFF.

This clonotype was counted once. V usage is TRBV7-6 and J usage is TRBJ2-7; the match to TRBD1 covers 9 bases. V was clipped by 5 bases and J by 1 base; unmatched bases: 3. The CDR3 loop spans 14 amino acids. Germline V gene lookup returns CDR1 SGHVS and CDR2 FNYEAQ. As DNA, the CDR3 is TGTGCCAGCAGCGTCGGACAGGGGTCCTACGAGCAGTACGTC. Amino acid sequence: CASSVGQGSYEQYV.

In its sample, this clonotype was seen a few times. The chain combines TRBV5-4 with TRBJ2-5; weak D call: TRBD1 (6 bases). From germline, CDR1 is SGHNT and CDR2 YYREEE (reference sequence). Trimming took 5 bases from V and 1 from J, leaving 12 bases between them. The CDR3 totals 14 residues. The CDR3, as DNA: TGTGCCAGCAGACATAGGACAGCCCAAGAGACCCAGTACTTC. Protein sequence: CASRHRTAQETQYF.

This chain links TRBV12-3 or TRBV12-4 with TRBJ2-2; D remains ambiguous. This CDR3 has 15 residues. The V and J ends lost 2 bases and 4 bases respectively, with 11 bases between them. The CDR3 sequence: CASSLTRLGTGELFF. The CDR3 DNA follows: TGTGCCAGCAGTTTAACGCGATTAGGCACCGGGGAGCTGTTTTTT.

This clonotype was counted at least ten times. For the CDR3, the DNA is TGTGCCAGCAGCCCGACTAGCTGGGCAGAGACCCAGTACTTC. Amino acid sequence: CASSPTSWAETQYF. The V and J genes are TRBV7-6 and TRBJ2-5, with 7 bases aligning to TRBD2. CDR1 SGHVS and CDR2 FNYEAQ come from the germline V gene. V was clipped by 5 bases and J by 4 bases; unmatched bases: 7. The CDR3 loop spans 14 amino acids.

The chain combines TRBV7-6 with TRBJ2-7; 8 bases are a match to TRBD2. The CDR3 runs 15 residues. V was clipped by 3 bases and J by 0 bases; unmatched bases: 4. The germline CDR1 and CDR2 sequences are SGHVS and FNYEAQ. The CDR3 loop is CASSFRSGSSYEQYF. The CDR3 DNA reads TGTGCCAGCAGCTTCCGGAGCGGGAGCTCCTACGAGCAGTACTTC.

This clonotype was recorded a few times. The chain joins TRBV5-1 to TRBJ1-2; no clear D. The CDR3 loop spans 14 amino acids. V dropped 0 bases and J dropped 5 bases, with 11 bases sitting between them. The V gene's germline CDR1 is SGHRS and CDR2 YFSETQ. The CDR3 sequence: CASSLADGYYGYTF. Written as DNA, the CDR3 is TGCGCCAGCAGCTTGGCCGATGGATATTATGGCTACACCTTC.

The CDR3 nucleotides read TGTGCCTGGAGAAAGGCAAGGCTGACGAACACTGAAGCTTTCTTT. Its translation is CAWRKARLTNTEAFF. The chain is built from TRBV30 and TRBJ1-1; D gene uncertain. There are 15 residues in the CDR3. The germline gives CDR1 GTSNPN, CDR2 SVGIG (reference sequence). Trimming took off 3 bases at V and 1 base at J, with 15 bases between the two ends.

This chain links TRBV19 with TRBJ2-1; the match to TRBD2 covers 14 bases. Germline V gives CDR1 LNHDA, CDR2 SQIVND (reference sequence). J was trimmed by 2 bases and V by 6 bases; bases with no gene match: 9. There are 18 residues in the CDR3. In nucleotides, the CDR3 is TGTGCCAGTAGAAAGGGACTAGCGGGAGTCGAGACCTACAATGAGCAGTTCTTC. It codes for CASRKGLAGVETYNEQFF.